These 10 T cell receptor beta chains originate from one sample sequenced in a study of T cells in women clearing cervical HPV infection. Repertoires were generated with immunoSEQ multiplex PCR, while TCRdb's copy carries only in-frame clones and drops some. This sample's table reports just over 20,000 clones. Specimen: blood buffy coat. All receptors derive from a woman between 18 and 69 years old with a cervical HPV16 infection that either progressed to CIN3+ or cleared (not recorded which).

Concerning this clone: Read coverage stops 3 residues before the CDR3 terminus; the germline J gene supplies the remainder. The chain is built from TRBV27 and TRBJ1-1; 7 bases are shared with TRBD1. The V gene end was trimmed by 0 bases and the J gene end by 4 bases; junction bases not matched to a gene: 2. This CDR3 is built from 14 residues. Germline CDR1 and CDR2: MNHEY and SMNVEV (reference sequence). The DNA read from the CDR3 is TGTGCCAGCAGTTTATCCAGGGGGACCACTGAA. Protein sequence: CASSLSRGTTE. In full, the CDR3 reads CASSLSRGTTEAFF.

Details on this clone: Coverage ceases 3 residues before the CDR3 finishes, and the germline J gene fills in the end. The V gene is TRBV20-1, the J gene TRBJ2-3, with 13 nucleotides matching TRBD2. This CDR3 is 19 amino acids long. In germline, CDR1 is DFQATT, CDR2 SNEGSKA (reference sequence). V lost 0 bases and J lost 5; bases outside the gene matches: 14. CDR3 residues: CSARDLDSPLAGGQDTQYF. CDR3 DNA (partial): TGCAGTGCTAGAGACCTCGACTCCCCACTAGCGGGGGGGCAAGATACG.

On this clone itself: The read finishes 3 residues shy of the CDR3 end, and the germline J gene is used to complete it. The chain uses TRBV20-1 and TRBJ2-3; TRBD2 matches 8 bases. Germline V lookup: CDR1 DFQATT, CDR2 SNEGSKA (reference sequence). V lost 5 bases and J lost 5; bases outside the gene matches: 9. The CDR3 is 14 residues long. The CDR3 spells CSASRGGPIDTQYF. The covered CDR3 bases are TGCAGTGCTTCCCGCGGGGGGCCTATAGATACG.

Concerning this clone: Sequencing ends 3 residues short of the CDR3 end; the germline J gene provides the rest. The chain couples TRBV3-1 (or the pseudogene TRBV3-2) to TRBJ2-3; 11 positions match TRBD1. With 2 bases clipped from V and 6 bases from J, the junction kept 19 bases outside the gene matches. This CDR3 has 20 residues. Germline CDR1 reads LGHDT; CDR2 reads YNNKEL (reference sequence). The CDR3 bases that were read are TGTGCCAGCAGCCAAAAGGGGTTATATTTTGGGACAGGGGGATCGGATACG. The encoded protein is CASSQKGLYFGTGGSDT. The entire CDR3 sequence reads CASSQKGLYFGTGGSDTQYF.

The CDR3 bases that were read are TGTGCCAGTAGTACGAGGGGGGACAGCTATAATTCACCG. Translation gives CASSTRGDSYNSP. The whole CDR3 sequence reads CASSTRGDSYNSPLFF. The rearrangement uses TRBV19 and TRBJ2-2, with a weak D call TRBD1 (7 bases). The read terminates 3 residues ahead of where the CDR3 ends, so the germline J gene completes it. The CDR3 is made up of 16 amino acids. Germline CDR1 reads LNHDA; CDR2 reads SQIVND (reference sequence).

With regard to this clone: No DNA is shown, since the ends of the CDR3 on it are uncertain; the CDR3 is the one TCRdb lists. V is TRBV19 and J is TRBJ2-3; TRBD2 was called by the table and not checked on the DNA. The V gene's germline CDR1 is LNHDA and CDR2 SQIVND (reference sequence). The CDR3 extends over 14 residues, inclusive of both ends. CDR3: CASTSGGSNQPQYF.

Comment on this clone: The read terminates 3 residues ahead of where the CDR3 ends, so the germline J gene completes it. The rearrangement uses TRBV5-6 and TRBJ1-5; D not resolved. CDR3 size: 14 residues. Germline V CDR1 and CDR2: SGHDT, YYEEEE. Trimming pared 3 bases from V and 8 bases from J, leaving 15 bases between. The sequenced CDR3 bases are TGTGCCAGCAGCTGGGCGGCACGAGCGGAGCCC. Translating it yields CASSWAARAEP. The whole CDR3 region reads CASSWAARAEPQHF.

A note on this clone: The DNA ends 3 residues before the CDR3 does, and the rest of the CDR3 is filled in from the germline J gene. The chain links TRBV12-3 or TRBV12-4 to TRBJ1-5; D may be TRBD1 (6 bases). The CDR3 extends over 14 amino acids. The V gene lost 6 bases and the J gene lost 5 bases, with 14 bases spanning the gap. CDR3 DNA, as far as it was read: TGTGCCAGCAGCCCCACAGGGTGGGATCAGCCC. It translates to CASSPTGWDQP. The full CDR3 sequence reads CASSPTGWDQPQHF.

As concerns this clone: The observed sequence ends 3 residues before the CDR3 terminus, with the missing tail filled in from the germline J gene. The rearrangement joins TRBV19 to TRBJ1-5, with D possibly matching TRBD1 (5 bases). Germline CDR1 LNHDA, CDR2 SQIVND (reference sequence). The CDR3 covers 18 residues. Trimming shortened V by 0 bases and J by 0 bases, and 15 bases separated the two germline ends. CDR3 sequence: CASSIDHQGGYSNQPQHF. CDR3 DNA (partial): TGTGCCAGTAGTATAGATCATCAGGGAGGGTATAGCAATCAGCCC.

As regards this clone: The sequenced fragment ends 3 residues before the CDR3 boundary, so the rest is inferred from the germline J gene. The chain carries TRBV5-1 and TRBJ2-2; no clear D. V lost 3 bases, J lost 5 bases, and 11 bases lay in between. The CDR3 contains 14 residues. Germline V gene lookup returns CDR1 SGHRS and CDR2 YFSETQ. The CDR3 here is CASSSGLRTGELFF. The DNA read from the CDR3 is TGCGCCAGCAGCTCCGGCCTGCGGACCGGGGAG.